Shown below are 21 T cell receptor beta chains from a single sample sequenced in a study of blood T cell repertoires in COVID-19. Clones were sequenced by immunoSEQ multiplex PCR, and TCRdb holds only the in-frame ones, with some missing. The sample has some 51,000 clones, less than 95% seen once. Sequenced sample: peripheral blood. These receptors were taken from a man in his forties or fifties with acute or convalescent COVID-19.

V and J are TRBV2 and TRBJ2-7, with TRBD2 matching 7 bases. CDR3 length equals 15 residues. With V trimmed by 3 bases and J by 4 bases, 9 bases remained unmatched. Germline CDR1 and CDR2: SNHLY and FYNNEI. The chain's CDR3 is CASSDWSSGNYEQYF. Here the CDR3 DNA reads TGTGCCAGCAGTGATTGGTCTAGCGGAAATTACGAGCAGTACTTC.

The J gene is TRBJ2-7, the V gene TRBV7-2; D may be TRBD2 (5 bases). V was clipped by 1 base and J by 0 bases, with 10 bases between them. The CDR3 runs to 15 residues. Germline-derived CDR1 and CDR2 are SGHTA and FQGNSA. The CDR3 nucleotides are TGTGCCAGCAGCTTAGAAGAGGGCAGCTCCTACGAGCAGTACTTC. Protein: CASSLEEGSSYEQYF. Looking up the rest from reference TRBV7-2 and TRBJ2-7 gives the full variable domain: GAGVSQSPSNKVTEKGKDVELRCDPISGHTALYWYRQSLGQGLEFLIYFQGNSAPDKSGLPSDRFSAERTGGSVSTLTIQRTQQEDSAVYLCASSLEEGSSYEQYFGPGTRLTVT.

CDR3 DNA: TGTGCCAGCAGCGGGAGGCGGACAGGGGTCATGAACACTGAAGCTTTCTTT. Translation: CASSGRRTGVMNTEAFF. The chain couples TRBV5-4 to TRBJ1-1; 9 bases align to TRBD1. Germline CDR1 and CDR2: SGHNT and YYREEE (reference sequence). J gave up 0 bases and V 4 bases, and 10 bases lay outside the gene matches. CDR3 size: 17 residues. The whole variable domain, remainder taken from reference TRBV5-4 and TRBJ1-1, is ETGVTQSPTHLIKTRGQQVTLRCSSQSGHNTVSWYQQALGQGPQFIFQYYREEENGRGNFPPRFSGLQFPNYSSELNVNALELDDSALYLCASSGRRTGVMNTEAFFGQGTRLTVV.

The chain uses TRBV19 and TRBJ1-1, with 8 bases lining up with TRBD1. Germline CDR1 is LNHDA and CDR2 is SQIVND (reference sequence). This CDR3 has 14 residues. Trimming removed 5 bases from V and 6 bases from J; junction bases left unmatched: 8. CDR3: CASSVDRGGAEAFF. CDR3 sequence (DNA): TGTGCCAGTAGTGTCGACAGGGGCGGGGCTGAAGCTTTCTTT.

CDR3 DNA sequence: TGTGCCTGGAGTGTAGGATCCGGAGGATATAGCAATCAGCCCCAGCATTTT. This codes for CAWSVGSGGYSNQPQHF. The rearrangement links TRBV30 to TRBJ1-5, with D uncertain. The germline CDR1 and CDR2 sequences are GTSNPN and SVGIG (reference sequence). Trimming cost V 0 bases and J 0 bases, with 15 bases left between them. This CDR3 is built from 17 residues.

The rearrangement links TRBV6-5 to TRBJ2-2; D ambiguous. Germline V gives CDR1 MNHEY, CDR2 SVGAGI. Trimming removed 1 base at V and 2 bases at J, with 8 bases between. CDR3 length: 15 residues. CDR3 sequence: CASSYWQTNTGELFF. In DNA form, the CDR3 reads TGTGCCAGCAGTTACTGGCAGACAAACACCGGGGAGCTGTTTTTT.

The table lists this clone with a count of one. The chain uses TRBV7-2 and TRBJ2-7, with TRBD2 matching 10 bases. The CDR3 is 15 residues long. The germline gives CDR1 SGHTA, CDR2 FQGNSA. With V trimmed by 5 bases and J by 1 base, 5 bases remained unmatched. This chain's CDR3 is CASSLGTSASYEQYF. DNA of the CDR3: TGTGCCAGCAGCCTCGGGACTAGCGCTTCCTACGAGCAGTACTTC.

The chain employs TRBV28 and TRBJ1-1; 7 bases map to TRBD1. Per germline, CDR1 MDHEN and CDR2 SYDVKM. V dropped 6 bases and J dropped 0; count of bases not matched to a gene: 10. CDR3 length: 16 amino acids. Here the CDR3 reads CASSSQGGSLNTEAFF. CDR3 sequence (DNA): TGTGCCAGCAGCTCGCAGGGGGGTTCATTGAACACTGAAGCTTTCTTT.

The chain has TRBV18 and TRBJ1-5; 7 nucleotides align to TRBD1. This CDR3 has 12 residues. After removal of 6 bases from V and 5 bases from J, the junction contained 1 base not matched to a gene. The V gene's germline CDR1 is KGHSH and CDR2 LQKENI. The CDR3 loop reads CASSQGDQPQHF. The CDR3 DNA reads as TGTGCCAGCTCCCAGGGGGATCAGCCCCAGCATTTT.

The V and J genes are TRBV5-4 and TRBJ2-5; TRBD2 matches 10 bases. J lost 4 bases, V lost 2 bases, and 5 bases had no gene match. Germline lookup yields CDR1 SGHNT and CDR2 YYREEE (reference sequence). The CDR3 runs 15 residues. The CDR3 reads CASSLPAGGPETQYF. CDR3 in DNA: TGTGCCAGCAGCTTACCAGCGGGGGGGCCAGAGACCCAGTACTTC.

This CDR3 reads CASTGTVANYGYTF. CDR3 DNA: TGTGCCAGTACCGGGACAGTAGCTAACTATGGCTACACCTTC. The rearrangement links TRBV19 to TRBJ1-2; 7 positions agree with TRBD1. The CDR3 has 14 amino acids. V was pared by 7 bases and J by 0 bases, with 5 bases of the junction left unmatched. CDR1 is LNHDA, CDR2 SQIVND, per germline (reference sequence).

The genes are TRBV5-1 and TRBJ2-1, with 9 bases aligning to TRBD1. From germline, CDR1 is SGHRS and CDR2 YFSETQ. Germline trimming cut 3 bases from V and 7 bases from J; bases unmatched to any gene: 8. This CDR3 spans 15 amino acids. CDR3 sequence (DNA): TGCGCCAGCAGCTCGACTCCGGGGACAGGGAATGAGCAGTTCTTC. Translation: CASSSTPGTGNEQFF.

This chain joins TRBV10-2 and TRBJ1-5, with a weak D call TRBD1 (5 bases). The germline V and J ends were trimmed by 3 bases and 3 bases, with 12 bases remaining between them. CDR3 length: 15 residues. From germline, CDR1 is WSHSY and CDR2 SAAADI. CDR3 nucleotides: TGCGCCAGCAGTGACGGGCAGGGATACAATCAGCCCCAGCATTTT. This gives the protein CASSDGQGYNQPQHF.

The V gene is TRBV12-5, the J gene TRBJ1-5; unclear D gene. V dropped 1 base and J dropped 9 bases, with 10 bases sitting between them. This CDR3 comprises 13 residues. Germline-derived CDR1 and CDR2 are LGHNT and FRNRAP. The CDR3 loop is CASGLAGLAPQHF. CDR3 in DNA: TGTGCTAGTGGTTTGGCCGGACTGGCGCCCCAGCATTTT.

The chain uses TRBV6-5 and TRBJ1-2, with 7 bases fitting TRBD1. This CDR3 is 15 amino acids long. J gave up 2 bases and V 8 bases, and 11 bases lay outside the gene matches. Looked up from germline, CDR1 is MNHEY and CDR2 is SVGAGI. The CDR3 DNA sequence: TGTGCCAGCGGGAGGACAGGAGCGTCCAACTATGGCTACACCTTC. This encodes CASGRTGASNYGYTF.

CDR3 region: CASSLGLAVDTQYF. DNA for the CDR3: TGTGCCAGCAGCTTAGGGCTAGCGGTAGATACGCAGTATTTT. This rearrangement joins TRBV7-9 to TRBJ2-3; 7 bases map to TRBD2. The V gene end was trimmed by 1 base and the J gene end by 5 bases; junction bases not matched to a gene: 3. This CDR3 spans 14 amino acids. In germline, CDR1 is SEHNR, CDR2 FQNEAQ (reference sequence).

The chain is built from TRBV18 and TRBJ2-3; 8 bases agree with TRBD2. CDR3 length: 16 residues. Germline V gene sequence: CDR1 KGHSH, CDR2 LQKENI. With 1 base clipped from V and 2 bases from J, the junction kept 5 bases outside the gene matches. The CDR3 region is CASSPLAGGSTDTQYF. The CDR3 coding sequence is TGTGCCAGCTCACCACTTGCGGGGGGTTCCACAGATACGCAGTATTTT.

CDR3 DNA: TGTGCCACCAGTGATCCCCCTCAATGGGGCGGGGCAAACACCGGGGAGCTGTTTTTT. Translating gives CATSDPPQWGGANTGELFF. The chain carries TRBV24-1 and TRBJ2-2, with TRBD2 as a possible D gene (6 bases). This CDR3 is 19 amino acids long. In germline, CDR1 is KGHDR, CDR2 SFDVKD. V was trimmed by 3 bases and J by 2 bases, leaving 21 bases between them.

J is TRBJ1-4 and V is TRBV27, with D maybe TRBD1 (5 bases). In germline, CDR1 is MNHEY, CDR2 SMNVEV (reference sequence). The CDR3 is 13 amino acids. Trimming cost V 7 bases and J 8 bases, with 14 bases left between them. CDR3 sequence reads: CASKGQGQEKLFF. The CDR3 DNA reads as TGTGCCAGCAAAGGTCAGGGCCAGGAAAAACTGTTTTTT. Full variable domain (outside the CDR3, taken from reference TRBV27 and TRBJ1-4): EAQVTQNPRYLITVTGKKLTVTCSQNMNHEYMSWYRQDPGLGLRQIYYSMNVEVTDKGDVPEGYKVSRKEKRNFPLILESPSPNQTSLYFCASKGQGQEKLFFGSGTQLSVL.

The chain combines TRBV5-1 with TRBJ2-6, with a possible D match to TRBD2 (5 bases). Trimming cost V 1 base and J 3 bases, with 8 bases left between them. The CDR3 consists of 15 residues. Germline assignment: CDR1 SGHRS and CDR2 YFSETQ. The CDR3 reads CASSLNSGGANVLTF. The DNA for the CDR3 is TGCGCCAGCAGCTTGAACAGCGGTGGGGCCAACGTCCTGACTTTC.

This clone was observed a handful of times. The chain couples TRBV7-9 to TRBJ2-5, with TRBD2 matching 7 bases. Germline assignment: CDR1 SEHNR and CDR2 FQNEAQ (reference sequence). This CDR3 spans 14 amino acids. J lost 4 bases, V lost 1 base, and 3 bases had no gene match. CDR3 nucleotides: TGTGCCAGCAGCTTAGGTGCGGGGGTAGAGACCCAGTACTTC. This codes for CASSLGAGVETQYF.